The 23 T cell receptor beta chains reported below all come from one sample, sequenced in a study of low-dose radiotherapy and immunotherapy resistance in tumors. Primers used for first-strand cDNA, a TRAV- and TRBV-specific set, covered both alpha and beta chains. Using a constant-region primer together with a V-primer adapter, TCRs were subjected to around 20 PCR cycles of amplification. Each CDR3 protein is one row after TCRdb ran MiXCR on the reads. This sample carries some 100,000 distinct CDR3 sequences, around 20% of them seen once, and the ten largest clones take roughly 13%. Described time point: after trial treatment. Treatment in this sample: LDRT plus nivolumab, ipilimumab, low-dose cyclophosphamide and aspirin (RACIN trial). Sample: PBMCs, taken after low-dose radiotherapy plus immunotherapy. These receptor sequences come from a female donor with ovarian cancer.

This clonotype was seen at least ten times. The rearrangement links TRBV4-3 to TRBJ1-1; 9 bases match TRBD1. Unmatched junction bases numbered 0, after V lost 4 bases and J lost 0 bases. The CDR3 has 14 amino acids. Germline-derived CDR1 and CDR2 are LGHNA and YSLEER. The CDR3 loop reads CASSRQGVNTEAFF. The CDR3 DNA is TGCGCCAGCAGCCGACAGGGGGTGAACACTGAAGCTTTCTTT.

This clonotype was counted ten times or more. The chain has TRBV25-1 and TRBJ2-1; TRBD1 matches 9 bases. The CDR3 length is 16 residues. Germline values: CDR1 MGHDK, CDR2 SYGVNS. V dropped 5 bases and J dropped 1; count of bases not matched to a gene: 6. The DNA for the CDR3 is TGTGCCAGCAGTCAACCCGACAGGGGGTCCTACAATGAGCAGTTCTTC. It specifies CASSQPDRGSYNEQFF.

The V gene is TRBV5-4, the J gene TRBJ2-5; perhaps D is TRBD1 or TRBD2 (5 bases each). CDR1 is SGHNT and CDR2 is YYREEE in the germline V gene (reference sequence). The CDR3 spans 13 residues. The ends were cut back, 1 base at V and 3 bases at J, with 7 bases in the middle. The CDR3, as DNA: TGTGCCAGCAGCTTGATGGGGGAAGAGACCCAGTACTTC. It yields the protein CASSLMGEETQYF. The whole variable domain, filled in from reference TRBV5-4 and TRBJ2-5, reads ETGVTQSPTHLIKTRGQQVTLRCSSQSGHNTVSWYQQALGQGPQFIFQYYREEENGRGNFPPRFSGLQFPNYSSELNVNALELDDSALYLCASSLMGEETQYFGPGTRLLVL.

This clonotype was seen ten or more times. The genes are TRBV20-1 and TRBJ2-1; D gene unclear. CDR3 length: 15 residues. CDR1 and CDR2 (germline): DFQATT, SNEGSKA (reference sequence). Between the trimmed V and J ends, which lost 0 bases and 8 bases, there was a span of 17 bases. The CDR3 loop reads CSARDRRTPQDEQFF. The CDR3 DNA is TGCAGTGCTAGAGATCGCAGGACCCCTCAGGATGAGCAGTTCTTC.

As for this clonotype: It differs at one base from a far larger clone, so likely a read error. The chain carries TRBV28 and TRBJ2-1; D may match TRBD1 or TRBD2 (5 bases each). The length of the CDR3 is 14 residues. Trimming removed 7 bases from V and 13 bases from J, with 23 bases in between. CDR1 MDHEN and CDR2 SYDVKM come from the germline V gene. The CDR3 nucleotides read TGTGCCAGCAACGTACGAGGGGCTGGAGAGACCCAGTTCTTC. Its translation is CASNVRGAGETQFF.

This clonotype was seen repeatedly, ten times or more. The CDR3 DNA is TGTGCCAGCAGTCCCCGTGAGGCTACAGATACGCAGTATTTT. Translated, it gives CASSPREATDTQYF. V gene TRBV12-3 or TRBV12-4 combines with J gene TRBJ2-3; the D is unclear. V was clipped by 5 bases and J by 3 bases, with 12 bases between them. This CDR3 has 14 residues.

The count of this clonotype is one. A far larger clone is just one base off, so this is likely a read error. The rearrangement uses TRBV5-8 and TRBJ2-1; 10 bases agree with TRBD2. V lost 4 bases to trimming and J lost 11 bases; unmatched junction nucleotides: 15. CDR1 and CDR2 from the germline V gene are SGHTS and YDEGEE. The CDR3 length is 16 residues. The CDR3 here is CASSPLAGDSADKQFF. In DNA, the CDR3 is TGTGCCAGCAGCCCCCTAGCGGGAGATTCGGCAGATAAGCAGTTCTTC.

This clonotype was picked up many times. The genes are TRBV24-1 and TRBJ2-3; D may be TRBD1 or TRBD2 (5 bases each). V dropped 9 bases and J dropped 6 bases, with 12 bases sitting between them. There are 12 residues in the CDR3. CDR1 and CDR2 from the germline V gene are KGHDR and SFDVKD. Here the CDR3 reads CATRSEGDTQYF. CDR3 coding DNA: TGTGCCACCCGAAGTGAGGGGGATACGCAGTATTTT.

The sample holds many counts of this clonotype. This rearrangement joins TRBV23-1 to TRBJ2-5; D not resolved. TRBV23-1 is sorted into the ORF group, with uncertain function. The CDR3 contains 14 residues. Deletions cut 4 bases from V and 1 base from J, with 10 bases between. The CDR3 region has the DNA TGCGCCAGCAGTCCCTCGCCGGTCCAAGAGACCCAGTACTTC. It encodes CASSPSPVQETQYF.

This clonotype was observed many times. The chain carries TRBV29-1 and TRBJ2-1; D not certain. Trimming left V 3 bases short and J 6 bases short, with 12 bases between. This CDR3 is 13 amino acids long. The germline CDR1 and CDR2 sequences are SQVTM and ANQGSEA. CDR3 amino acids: CSVEVAGGNEQFF. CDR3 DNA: TGCAGCGTTGAGGTAGCCGGCGGCAATGAGCAGTTCTTC.

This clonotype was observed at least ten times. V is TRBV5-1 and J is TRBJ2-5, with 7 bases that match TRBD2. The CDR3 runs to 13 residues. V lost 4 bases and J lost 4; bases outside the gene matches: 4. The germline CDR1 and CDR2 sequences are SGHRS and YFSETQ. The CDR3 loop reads CASSGGGPETQYF. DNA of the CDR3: TGCGCCAGCAGCGGGGGGGGTCCAGAGACCCAGTACTTC.

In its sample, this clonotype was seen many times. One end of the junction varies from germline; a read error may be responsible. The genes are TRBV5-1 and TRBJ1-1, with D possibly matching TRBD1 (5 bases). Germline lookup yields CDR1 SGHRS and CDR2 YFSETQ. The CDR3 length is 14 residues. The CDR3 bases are TGTGCCAGCAGCAGGGACGCCCTGAACACTGAAGCTTTCTTT. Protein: CASSRDALNTEAFF.

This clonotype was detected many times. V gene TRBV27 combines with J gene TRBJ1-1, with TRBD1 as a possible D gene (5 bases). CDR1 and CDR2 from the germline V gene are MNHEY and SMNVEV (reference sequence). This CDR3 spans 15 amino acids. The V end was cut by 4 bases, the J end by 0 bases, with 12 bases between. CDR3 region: CASSYRIDMNTEAFF. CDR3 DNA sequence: TGTGCCAGCAGTTACAGGATAGACATGAACACTGAAGCTTTCTTT.

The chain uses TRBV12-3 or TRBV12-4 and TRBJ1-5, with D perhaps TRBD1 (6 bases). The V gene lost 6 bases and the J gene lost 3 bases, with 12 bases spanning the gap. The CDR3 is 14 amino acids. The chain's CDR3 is CASSTRDNNQPQHF. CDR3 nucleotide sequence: TGTGCCAGCAGCACCCGGGACAACAATCAGCCCCAGCATTTT.

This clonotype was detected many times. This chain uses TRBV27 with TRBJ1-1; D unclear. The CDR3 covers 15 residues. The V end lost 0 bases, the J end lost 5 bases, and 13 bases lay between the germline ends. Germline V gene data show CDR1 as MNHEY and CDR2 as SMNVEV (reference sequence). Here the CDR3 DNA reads TGTGCCAGCAGTTTATCCCTAGTGGGTGGTACTGAAGCTTTCTTT. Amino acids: CASSLSLVGGTEAFF.

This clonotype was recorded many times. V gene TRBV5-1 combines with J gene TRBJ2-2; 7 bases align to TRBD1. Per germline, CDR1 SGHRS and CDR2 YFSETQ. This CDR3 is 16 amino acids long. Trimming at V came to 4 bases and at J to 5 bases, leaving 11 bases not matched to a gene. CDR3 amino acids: CASSIWDSRGTGELFF. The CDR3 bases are TGCGCCAGCAGCATCTGGGACAGCCGGGGAACCGGGGAGCTGTTTTTT.

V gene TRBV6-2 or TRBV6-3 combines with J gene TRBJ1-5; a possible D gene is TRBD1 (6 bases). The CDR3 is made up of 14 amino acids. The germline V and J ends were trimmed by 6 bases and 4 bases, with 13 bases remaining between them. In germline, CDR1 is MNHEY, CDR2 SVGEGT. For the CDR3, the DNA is TGTGCCAGCAGCCCGGGACACCAGAATCAGCCCCAGCATTTT. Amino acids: CASSPGHQNQPQHF.

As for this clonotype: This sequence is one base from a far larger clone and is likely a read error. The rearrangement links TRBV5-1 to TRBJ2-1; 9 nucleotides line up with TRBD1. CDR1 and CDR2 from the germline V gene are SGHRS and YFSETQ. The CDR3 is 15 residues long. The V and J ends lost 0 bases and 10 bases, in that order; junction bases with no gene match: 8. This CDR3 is CASSLGGQGTYEQFF. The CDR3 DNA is TGCGCCAGCAGCTTGGGCGGACAGGGGACCTACGAGCAGTTCTTC.

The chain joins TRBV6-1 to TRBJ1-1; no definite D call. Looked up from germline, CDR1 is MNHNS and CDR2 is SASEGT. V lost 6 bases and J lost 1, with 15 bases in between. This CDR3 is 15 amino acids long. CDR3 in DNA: TGTGCCAGCAGGGCCCTCCTCGAGGGGAACACTGAAGCTTTCTTT. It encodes CASRALLEGNTEAFF.

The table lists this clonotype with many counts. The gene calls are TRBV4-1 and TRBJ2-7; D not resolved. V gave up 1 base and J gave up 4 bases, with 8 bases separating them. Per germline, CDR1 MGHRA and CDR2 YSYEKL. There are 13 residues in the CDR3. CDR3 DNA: TGCGCCAGCAGCCAAGTTGGTTGGTACGAGCAGTACTTC. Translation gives CASSQVGWYEQYF.

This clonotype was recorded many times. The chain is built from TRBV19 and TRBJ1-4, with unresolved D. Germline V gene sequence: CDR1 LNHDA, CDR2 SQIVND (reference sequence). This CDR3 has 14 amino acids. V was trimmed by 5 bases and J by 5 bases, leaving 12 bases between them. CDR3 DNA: TGTGCCAGTAGTTTCGGCCAACGCAATGAAAAACTGTTTTTT. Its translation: CASSFGQRNEKLFF.

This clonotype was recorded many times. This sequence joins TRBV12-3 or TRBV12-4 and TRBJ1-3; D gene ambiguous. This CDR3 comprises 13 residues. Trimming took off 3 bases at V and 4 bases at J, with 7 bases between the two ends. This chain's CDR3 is CASSFNSGNTIYF. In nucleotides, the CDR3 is TGTGCCAGCAGTTTTAACTCGGGAAACACCATATATTTT.

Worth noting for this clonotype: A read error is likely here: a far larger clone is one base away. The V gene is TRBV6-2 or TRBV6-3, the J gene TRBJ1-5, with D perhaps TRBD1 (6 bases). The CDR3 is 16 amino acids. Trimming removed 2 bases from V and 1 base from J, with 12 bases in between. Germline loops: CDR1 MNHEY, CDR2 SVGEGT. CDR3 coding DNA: TGTGCCAGCAGTTACGGACAGTCGGTCAGCAATCAGCCCCAGCATTTT. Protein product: CASSYGQSVSNQPQHF.